Each of the 25 T cell receptor beta chains below was sequenced from the same sample in a study of tumor and adjacent non-tumor tissue in lung cancer. No cell sorting was done before RNA was extracted from the tissue. A modified ARM-PCR protocol with three rounds of nested PCR amplified TCRbeta. TCRdb reprocessed the multiplex PCR reads via MiXCR and lists one record per CDR3 protein. The table has roughly 220,000 distinct CDR3 sequences, over 55% seen once. The specimen was lung tumor tissue. All receptors come from a man aged 55 to 70 with non-small cell lung cancer.

Concerning this clonotype itself: The junction shows a germline mismatch at one end, possibly a read error. The rearrangement links TRBV4-2 to TRBJ2-3; no clear D. There are 14 residues in the CDR3. Germline V lookup: CDR1 LGHNA, CDR2 YNFKEQ. CDR3: CASSQDRTTDRQYF. The CDR3, as DNA: TGTGCCAGCAGCCAAGATAGGACCACAGATAGGCAGTATTTT.

In regard to this clonotype: At one end, the junction sequence differs from germline, possibly due to a read error. The chain employs TRBV6-1 and TRBJ1-1; 8 nucleotides match TRBD1. Germline V CDR1 and CDR2: MNHNS, SASEGT. The length of the CDR3 is 15 residues. For the CDR3, the DNA is TGTGCCAGCAGTGCGGACAGGGCAGTCGACACTGAAGCTTTCTTC. Its protein is CASSADRAVDTEAFF.

As for this clonotype: Just one base apart from a much larger clone, this may be a read error. This chain connects TRBV20-1 to TRBJ1-1; tentatively, D is TRBD1 (6 bases). Germline V lookup: CDR1 DFQATT, CDR2 SNEGSKA (reference sequence). This CDR3 region has 13 residues. V was shortened by 7 bases and J by 0 bases, with 12 bases between the two germline ends. CDR3 DNA: TGCAGTGGTGTTACAGGGATGAACACTGAAGCTTTCTTT. Amino acid sequence: CSGVTGMNTEAFF.

Regarding this clonotype: No conserved phenylalanine or tryptophan is present at the end of the CDR3, so a read error is the likely explanation. The DNA is left out, because the CDR3 cannot be placed on it with certainty; the CDR3 is given as TCRdb lists it. The chain links TRBV12-3 or TRBV12-4 to TRBJ2-3. Ends included, the CDR3 has 13 residues. The chain's CDR3 is CASTHVSTDTQCI.

Only one count was recorded for this clonotype. A much larger clone is a single base away; this may be a read error. The J gene is TRBJ2-6, the V gene TRBV4-2, with D unclear. This CDR3 is 15 amino acids long. The germline V gene encodes CDR1 LGHNA and CDR2 YNFKEQ. V lost 0 bases and J 2 bases, leaving 5 bases between the germline ends. CDR3 DNA: TGTGCCAGCAGCCAAGAGAGGACTGGGGCCAACGTCCTGACTTTC. Translation: CASSQERTGANVLTF.

V usage is TRBV20-1 and J usage is TRBJ1-2; D not resolved. The CDR3 contains 14 residues. CDR1 is DFQATT and CDR2 is SNEGSKA in the germline V gene (reference sequence). Trimming pared 8 bases from V and 5 bases from J, leaving 21 bases between. The DNA for the CDR3 is TGCAGTACTTCAGAGGGTCGTTCTTTATATGGCTACACCTTC. Its translation: CSTSEGRSLYGYTF.

V usage is TRBV11-2 and J usage is TRBJ1-2; tentatively, D is TRBD1 (5 bases). Per germline, CDR1 SGHAT and CDR2 FQNNGV. CDR3 length: 13 amino acids. The V end was cut by 1 base, the J end by 12 bases, with 15 bases between. This CDR3 is CASSLGWGGDNTF. CDR3 DNA: TGTGCCAGCAGCTTAGGATGGGGGGGTGACAACACCTTC.

Comment on this clonotype: One end of the junction fails to match germline, which may point to a read error. This rearrangement joins TRBV20-1 to TRBJ2-7; 14 nucleotides match TRBD2. Germline V gene data show CDR1 as DFQATT and CDR2 as SNEGSKA (reference sequence). The CDR3 is 16 residues long. The DNA for the CDR3 is TGCAGTGTTAGAGCCCCGGGGACTAGCGGGAGTTCAAGGCACTACTTC. Protein sequence: CSVRAPGTSGSSRHYF.

The chain is built from TRBV20-1 and TRBJ2-5; TRBD1 aligns across 7 bases. The CDR3 loop spans 14 amino acids. V shed 2 bases and J 0 bases; nucleotides not matched to a gene: 3. In germline, CDR1 is DFQATT, CDR2 SNEGSKA (reference sequence). The CDR3: CSARTRGHQETQYF. Written as DNA, the CDR3 is TGCAGTGCTAGAACTAGGGGGCACCAAGAGACCCAGTACTTC.

A remark on this clonotype: This may be a read error, as it is one base from a much larger clone. The CDR3 DNA sequence: TGCGGCGTTGACAATACGGGACTAATCGGCCATGGCTACACCTTC. Its protein is CGVDNTGLIGHGYTF. This rearrangement joins TRBV29-1 to TRBJ1-2; tentatively, D is TRBD1 (5 bases). In germline, CDR1 is SQVTM, CDR2 ANQGSEA. The CDR3 extends over 15 amino acids.

In regard to this clonotype: One junction end disagrees with the germline gene, perhaps due to a read error. The chain recombines TRBV11-3 with TRBJ2-2; 7 nucleotides agree with TRBD2. The CDR3 contains 15 residues. Germline CDR1 SGHNT, CDR2 YENEEA. The CDR3, as DNA: TGTGCCAGCAGCTTTCGGGAGGAGAACACCGAGGAGCTGTTTTTT. This sequence encodes CASSFREENTEELFF.

The rearrangement joins TRBV29-1 to TRBJ2-2; D perhaps matches TRBD1 (5 bases). Germline loops: CDR1 SQVTM, CDR2 ANQGSEA. Trimming pared 7 bases from V and 4 bases from J, leaving 25 bases between. The CDR3 contains 17 residues. The CDR3 spells CSAGSPRTRQSTGELFF. In DNA form, the CDR3 reads TGCAGCGCTGGATCCCCCCGGACAAGGCAATCCACCGGGGAGCTGTTTTTT.

About this clonotype: This sequence may be a read error, since a much larger clone differs from it by one base. This sequence joins TRBV5-4 and TRBJ2-1; D is perhaps TRBD1 or TRBD2 (5 bases each). V was trimmed by 9 bases and J by 8 bases, leaving 15 bases between them. Per germline, CDR1 SGHNT and CDR2 YYREEE (reference sequence). This CDR3 comprises 12 residues. The CDR3 nucleotides read TGTGCCACCGAGGGGCCGCGGGATGAGCAGTTCTTC. Translating it yields CATEGPRDEQFF.

Of note for this clonotype: Mismatch with germline at one junction end may stem from a read error. V and J are TRBV6-6 and TRBJ2-7, with D maybe TRBD1 (6 bases). Germline CDR1 and CDR2: MNHNY and SVGAGI (reference sequence). CDR3 length: 17 residues. The CDR3 DNA reads as TGTGCCAGGAGTTACTACCTTACAGGGAGAAGAGCCTACGAGCAGTACTTC. Its protein product is CARSYYLTGRRAYEQYF.

The gene calls are TRBV12-3 or TRBV12-4 and TRBJ2-5; D not certain. The CDR3 extends over 13 amino acids. Between the trimmed V and J ends, which lost 7 bases and 7 bases, there was a span of 16 bases. As DNA, the CDR3 is TGTGCCAGCACTTCTGTAGGGTCTGGGACCCAGTACTTC. Residues: CASTSVGSGTQYF.

About this clonotype itself: One junction end does not reproduce the germline sequence, and a read error may be involved. The rearrangement links TRBV20-1 to TRBJ1-1, with D maybe TRBD1 (5 bases). Germline CDR1 is DFQATT and CDR2 is SNEGSKA (reference sequence). This CDR3 has 11 residues. CDR3 loop: CSKTVKTEAFF. The CDR3 nucleotides read TGCAGCAAGACAGTGAAAACTGAAGCTTTCTTC.

Regarding this clonotype: One end of the junction does not line up with germline, which may come from a read error. The chain joins TRBV4-2 to TRBJ1-2, with no clear D. The CDR3 consists of 14 residues. Germline values: CDR1 LGHNA, CDR2 YNFKEQ. The CDR3 spells CASSQEKGNYGYAF. For the CDR3, the DNA is TGTGCCAGCAGCCAAGAGAAGGGCAACTATGGCTACGCCTTC.

This clonotype appeared once. The chain uses TRBV20-1 and TRBJ2-1, with 13 bases lining up with TRBD2. Germline CDR1 DFQATT, CDR2 SNEGSKA (reference sequence). There are 14 residues in the CDR3. CDR3 amino acids: CNATTSGGMDEQFF. The CDR3 DNA sequence: TGCAATGCAACGACTAGCGGGGGGATGGATGAGCAGTTCTTC.

V and J are TRBV5-1 and TRBJ2-7, with D tentatively TRBD2 (6 bases). Trimming stripped 1 base from V and 5 bases from J, with 19 bases between. The CDR3 spans 16 residues. Germline V gives CDR1 SGHRS, CDR2 YFSETQ. The CDR3 reads CASSLLVRQGGDEQYF. CDR3 bases: TGCGCCAGCAGCTTGTTAGTTCGGCAGGGAGGCGACGAGCAGTACTTC.

This clonotype was recorded many times. The chain's CDR3 is CASSLMGSAGTDTQYF. CDR3 sequence (DNA): TGTGCCAGCAGCTTAATGGGGTCGGCCGGCACAGATACGCAGTATTTT. The chain joins TRBV11-3 to TRBJ2-3, with D hard to call. Germline-derived CDR1 and CDR2 are SGHNT and YENEEA. Trimming shortened V by 2 bases and J by 1 base, and 13 bases separated the two germline ends. This CDR3 region has 16 residues. The complete variable domain, with remaining parts taken from reference TRBV11-3 and TRBJ2-3, reads EAGVVQSPRYKIIEKKQPVAFWCNPISGHNTLYWYLQNLGQGPELLIRYENEEAVDDSQLPKDRFSAERLKGVDSTLKIQPAELGDSAVYLCASSLMGSAGTDTQYFGPGTRLTVL.

About this clonotype itself: A junction boundary mismatches the germline segment, possibly from a read error. V gene TRBV11-1 combines with J gene TRBJ2-4; D tentatively fits TRBD1 or TRBD2 (6 bases each). This CDR3 contains 13 residues. In germline, CDR1 is SGHAT, CDR2 FQDESV (reference sequence). CDR3 residues: CASSQRRGDIQHF. In DNA, the CDR3 is TGTGCCAGCAGCCAGAGGAGGGGGGACATTCAACACTTC.

As concerns this clonotype: The junction departs from the called germline gene at one end, perhaps through a read error. CDR3: CSARDVLGTGLNDQYF. The CDR3 nucleotides are TGCAGTGCTAGAGATGTTCTTGGGACCGGTTTGAACGATCAGTACTTC. This chain uses TRBV20-1 with TRBJ2-7; D tentatively reads TRBD1 or TRBD2 (5 bases each). CDR1 DFQATT and CDR2 SNEGSKA come from the germline V gene (reference sequence). This CDR3 is 16 amino acids long.

Turning to this clonotype: The final CDR3 position lacks the conserved phenylalanine or tryptophan, pointing to a likely read error. The chain employs TRBV6-5 and TRBJ1-2, with TRBD1 as a possible D gene (5 bases). Germline assignment: CDR1 MNHEY and CDR2 SVGAGI. The CDR3 runs 12 residues. As DNA, the CDR3 is TGTGTCAGCAGTAACCAGGGAGGCGGCTACACCTTA. Its protein is CVSSNQGGGYTL.

This clonotype occurred many times. This chain uses TRBV12-3 or TRBV12-4 with TRBJ1-2; 7 bases are a match to TRBD1. The CDR3 has 15 residues. The ends lost 1 base at V and 4 bases at J; junction bases unmatched: 6. The DNA of the CDR3 is TGTGCCAGCAGTTTAGGCCCCGGGACAGTCTATGGCTACACCTTC. Encoded protein: CASSLGPGTVYGYTF.

Points on this clonotype: Lacking the conserved final phenylalanine or tryptophan, this CDR3 likely reflects a read error. The chain joins TRBV10-3 to TRBJ1-1, with D possibly matching TRBD1 (5 bases). Germline V gene lookup returns CDR1 ENHRY and CDR2 SYGVKD. Trimming removed 2 bases from V and 2 bases from J, with 6 bases in between. The CDR3 contains 13 residues. The chain's CDR3 is CAISEGGNTEAFL. DNA for the CDR3: TGTGCCATCAGTGAGGGGGGAAACACTGAAGCTTTCCTT.